A single sample gave rise to the 14 T cell receptor beta chains below, sequenced in a study of identical twins. TCRdb independently ran MiXCR on the 5' RACE reads; one entry per CDR3 protein. The table includes roughly 1.6 million distinct CDR3 sequences, under 35% detected once. Material for sequencing was cord blood. The receptor source for this set is a newborn girl in good health.

This chain links TRBV10-3 with TRBJ1-1; D possibly corresponds to TRBD1 (6 bases). CDR1 and CDR2 (germline): ENHRY, SYGVKD. The CDR3 covers 15 residues. With 2 bases removed from V and 0 bases from J, the gap between germline ends came to 10 bases. Here the CDR3 DNA reads TGTGCCATCAGTGAGCGCGACAGGCTGAACACTGAAGCTTTCTTT. Translated, it gives CAISERDRLNTEAFF.

The V call is TRBV20-1, the J call TRBJ2-1; TRBD2 matches at 9 bases. CDR1 DFQATT and CDR2 SNEGSKA come from the germline V gene (reference sequence). The CDR3 covers 15 residues. V was clipped by 1 base and J by 13 bases; unmatched bases: 14. The CDR3 loop reads CSARGVAGVSETQFF. CDR3 nucleotides: TGCAGTGCTAGAGGGGTAGCGGGAGTTTCAGAGACCCAGTTCTTC.

This rearrangement joins TRBV29-1 to TRBJ1-2, with a possible D match to TRBD1 (5 bases). The germline CDR1 and CDR2 sequences are SQVTM and ANQGSEA. V was shortened by 2 bases and J by 8 bases, with 12 bases between the two germline ends. This CDR3 comprises 12 residues. CDR3 protein: CSVERAGSGYTF. The CDR3 DNA reads TGCAGCGTTGAAAGGGCAGGGTCCGGCTACACCTTC. The full variable domain, with the rest looked up from reference TRBV29-1 and TRBJ1-2, is SAVISQKPSRDICQRGTSLTIQCQVDSQVTMMFWYRQQPGQSLTLIATANQGSEATYESGFVIDKFPISRPNLTFSTLTVSNMSPEDSSIYLCSVERAGSGYTFGSGTRLTVV.

The chain couples TRBV30 to TRBJ2-4; TRBD2 matches 9 bases. The end of the DNA aligns better with TRBJ2-7, so the J call may be wrong. The CDR3 consists of 14 residues. Germline V gene data show CDR1 as GTSNPN and CDR2 as SVGIG (reference sequence). As DNA, the CDR3 is TGTGCCTGGAGTGTGGGGACTAGCAGATACGAGCAGTACTTC. It encodes CAWSVGTSRYEQYF.

The CDR3 bases are TGTGCCAGCACCATCGGGGGGCTCAGGTACAAGCAGTACTTC. It encodes CASTIGGLRYKQYF. The chain couples TRBV28 to TRBJ2-5, with D possibly being TRBD2 (7 bases). The germline gives CDR1 MDHEN, CDR2 SYDVKM. Trimming took 7 bases from V and 11 from J, leaving 23 bases between them. The CDR3 spans 14 residues.

This sequence joins TRBV20-1 and TRBJ1-2; 7 bases align to TRBD1. The germline gives CDR1 DFQATT, CDR2 SNEGSKA (reference sequence). J was trimmed by 2 bases and V by 4 bases; bases with no gene match: 10. This CDR3 spans 15 amino acids. This chain's CDR3 is CSAIQLRTGNYGYTF. DNA for the CDR3: TGCAGTGCTATTCAATTAAGGACAGGCAACTATGGCTACACCTTC.

The chain carries TRBV7-2 and TRBJ2-1, with D perhaps assigned TRBD1 or TRBD2 (5 bases each). CDR1 is SGHTA and CDR2 is FQGNSA in the germline V gene. Trimming left V 1 base short and J 7 bases short, with 23 bases between. The CDR3 spans 18 residues. The CDR3 nucleotides are TGTGCCAGCAGCTTAGGGCCGTTACAGGACCTTCGGAGGAATGAGCAGTTCTTC. Its protein product is CASSLGPLQDLRRNEQFF.

This clonotype was seen just once. Its ends do not fully match the called genes, so a read error is possible. The chain has TRBV12-3 or TRBV12-4 and TRBJ2-1, with D unresolved. The CDR3 runs 15 residues. The CDR3 protein is CASSRVAPSCNEQFF. As DNA, the CDR3 is TGTGCCAGCAGCCGGGTAGCCCCCTCCTGCAATGAGCAGTTCTTC.

This clonotype appeared once. The chain couples TRBV12-3 or TRBV12-4 to TRBJ1-1, with D uncertain. There are 15 residues in the CDR3. Trimming cost V 8 bases and J 4 bases, with 20 bases left between them. The CDR3 nucleotides read TGTGCCAGCGGGCTGGGGTTTGGGGTGGCCACTGAAGCTTTCTTT. This sequence encodes CASGLGFGVATEAFF.

This clonotype was seen more than once but under ten times. The chain uses TRBV7-8 and TRBJ2-7, with 13 bases aligning to TRBD2. CDR1 and CDR2 (germline): SGHVS, FQNEAQ. This CDR3 has 16 residues. V shed 2 bases, J shed 2 bases, and the junction held 3 bases outside the gene matches. CDR3 sequence (DNA): TGTGCCAGCAGCTTACGGACTAGCGGGAGAACCTACGAGCAGTACTTC. Amino acid sequence: CASSLRTSGRTYEQYF.

There are a few counts of this clonotype. The genes are TRBV20-1 and TRBJ2-7, with D maybe TRBD1 (5 bases). V gave up 1 base and J gave up 4 bases, with 11 bases separating them. This CDR3 is 13 amino acids long. The germline gives CDR1 DFQATT, CDR2 SNEGSKA (reference sequence). This CDR3 reads CSARVQGSYEQYF. For the CDR3, the DNA is TGCAGTGCTAGAGTCCAGGGTTCGTACGAGCAGTACTTC.

V gene TRBV7-6 combines with J gene TRBJ2-3; possible D gene TRBD2, 6 bases. The CDR3 sequence is 17 residues long. Germline V gene lookup returns CDR1 SGHVS and CDR2 FNYEAQ. Trimming took off 3 bases at V and 2 bases at J, with 18 bases between the two ends. The CDR3 spells CASSFSSQTSYTDTQYF. The CDR3 DNA sequence: TGTGCCAGCAGCTTTAGTTCTCAGACTAGTTACACAGATACGCAGTATTTT. Full variable domain (remainder filled in from reference TRBV7-6 and TRBJ2-3): GAGVSQSPRYKVTKRGQDVALRCDPISGHVSLYWYRQALGQGPEFLTYFNYEAQQDKSGLPNDRFSAERPEGSISTLTIQRTEQRDSAMYRCASSFSSQTSYTDTQYFGPGTRLTVL.

There are a few counts of this clonotype. The chain couples TRBV7-2 to TRBJ2-3; 13 nucleotides align to TRBD2. CDR3 length: 16 residues. Germline V gives CDR1 SGHTA, CDR2 FQGNSA. Unmatched junction bases numbered 5, after V lost 3 bases and J lost 5 bases. This CDR3 is CASSFELAGGRDTQYF. In DNA, the CDR3 is TGTGCCAGCAGCTTCGAACTAGCGGGGGGGAGAGATACGCAGTATTTT.

The V gene is TRBV4-1, the J gene TRBJ1-1, with 10 bases that match TRBD1. The CDR3 has 15 residues. The germline V gene encodes CDR1 MGHRA and CDR2 YSYEKL. J lost 3 bases, V lost 7 bases, and 8 bases had no gene match. Written as DNA, the CDR3 is TGCGCCAGCACCCGACTCGGGACAGGGGACACTGAAGCTTTCTTT. Translation: CASTRLGTGDTEAFF.